The 24 T cell receptor beta chains in this list originate from one sample, sequenced in a study of graft-versus-host responses after intestinal transplantation (dated by TCRdb to 2020 to 2023). Receptor libraries were prepared by the immunoSEQ multiplex PCR assay. TCRdb re-hosts the immuneACCESS table, in-frame sequences only. Its copies lack some clones; in the studies checked, an unresolved V gene accounts for under half of them, and the cause for the rest is not known. In all, the sample holds tens of thousands of clones, and about 85% of those were seen once. Around a tenth of the sample is held by the ten biggest clonotypes. This sample comprised PBMCs, obtained about 450 days after intestinal transplantation. Source of these receptors: a human patient who received an intestinal transplant, so some T cells may come from the graft donor.

The J gene is TRBJ2-2, the V gene TRBV7-2; 7 bases fit TRBD2. The germline V gene encodes CDR1 SGHTA and CDR2 FQGNSA. V shed 4 bases, J shed 5 bases, and the junction held 7 bases outside the gene matches. This CDR3 is built from 15 residues. CDR3 DNA sequence: TGTGCCAGCAGCTCCAGGAGGGAGGGAACCGGGGAGCTGTTTTTT. It encodes CASSSRREGTGELFF.

This clone has more than one count but fewer than ten. This rearrangement joins TRBV28 to TRBJ2-5; D assignment may be TRBD1 or TRBD2 (6 bases each). This CDR3 is 15 amino acids long. The germline V and J ends were trimmed by 3 bases and 5 bases, with 16 bases remaining between them. Germline values: CDR1 MDHEN, CDR2 SYDVKM. CDR3 in amino acids: CASSFRGALGETQYF. The DNA of the CDR3 is TGTGCCAGCAGTTTTAGGGGGGCGCTGGGGGAGACCCAGTACTTC.

The chain employs TRBV7-3 and TRBJ2-3; TRBD1 matches at 10 bases. The CDR3 extends over 14 amino acids. The germline CDR1 and CDR2 sequences are SGHTA and FQGTGA. The V and J ends lost 3 bases and 5 bases, in that order; junction bases with no gene match: 2. As DNA, the CDR3 is TGTGCCAGCAGCTTCGACAGGGGGCTAGATACGCAGTATTTT. Protein: CASSFDRGLDTQYF.

This rearrangement joins TRBV28 to TRBJ1-3, with TRBD1 as a possible D gene (6 bases). Trimming removed 5 bases at V and 0 bases at J, with 11 bases between. From germline, CDR1 is MDHEN and CDR2 SYDVKM. CDR3 size: 15 residues. CDR3: CASSVARGSGNTIYF. The CDR3 nucleotides are TGTGCCAGCAGTGTCGCCAGGGGCTCTGGAAACACCATATATTTT.

The chain employs TRBV4-1 and TRBJ2-7, with 7 bases aligning to TRBD1. The junction had 5 bases not matched to a gene; V was cut back by 3 bases and J by 0 bases. Germline V gene sequence: CDR1 MGHRA, CDR2 YSYEKL. This CDR3 region has 15 residues. DNA for the CDR3: TGCGCCAGCAGCCACAGGGGGACCCTCTCCTACGAGCAGTACTTC. It encodes CASSHRGTLSYEQYF.

This clone is a singleton in its sample. This rearrangement joins TRBV9 to TRBJ2-1; D gene unclear. Per the germline V gene, CDR1 is SGDLS and CDR2 is YYNGEE. Deletions cut 3 bases from V and 5 bases from J, with 6 bases between. The CDR3 has 12 residues. Written as DNA, the CDR3 is TGTGCCAGCAGCGCCGAAAACAATGAGCAGTTCTTC. The encoded protein is CASSAENNEQFF.

The chain combines TRBV18 with TRBJ1-1; 11 nucleotides align to TRBD1. V lost 0 bases, J lost 6 bases, and 6 bases stayed unmatched. Germline-derived CDR1 and CDR2 are KGHSH and LQKENI. CDR3 length equals 16 residues. CDR3 amino acids: CASSPPSRDRGAEAFF. The CDR3 nucleotides read TGTGCCAGCTCACCACCCTCCCGGGACAGGGGGGCTGAAGCTTTCTTT.

The chain carries TRBV28 and TRBJ2-7; 10 nucleotides agree with TRBD1. V dropped 5 bases and J dropped 4; count of bases not matched to a gene: 11. Looked up from germline, CDR1 is MDHEN and CDR2 is SYDVKM. CDR3 length: 16 residues. The CDR3 sequence: CASSVHTGQGGYEQYF. CDR3 coding DNA: TGTGCCAGCAGTGTACATACTGGACAGGGGGGGTACGAGCAGTACTTC.

The chain uses TRBV27 and TRBJ2-1, with 8 bases matching TRBD2. This CDR3 contains 15 residues. CDR1 and CDR2 (germline): MNHEY, SMNVEV (reference sequence). The J segment lost 3 bases and the V segment lost 6 bases, leaving 7 bases of the junction unmatched. The CDR3 nucleotides read TGTGCCAGCAGGTACAATAGCGGGAACTACAATGAGCAGTTCTTC. Protein: CASRYNSGNYNEQFF.

V gene TRBV7-9 combines with J gene TRBJ2-1; 9 bases line up with TRBD2. The CDR3 totals 15 residues. Germline CDR1 and CDR2: SEHNR and FQNEAQ (reference sequence). Germline trimming cut 6 bases from V and 5 bases from J; bases unmatched to any gene: 8. DNA for the CDR3: TGTGCCAGCAGAAGACTCGGCGGGAGGGACAATGAGCAGTTCTTC. This encodes CASRRLGGRDNEQFF.

The chain uses TRBV6-5 and TRBJ2-1; 10 positions match TRBD1. Trimming removed 7 bases from V and 2 bases from J; junction bases left unmatched: 5. There are 15 residues in the CDR3. CDR1 is MNHEY and CDR2 is SVGAGI in the germline V gene. The CDR3 coding sequence is TGTGCCAGCACCCTTGACAGGGGGCCCTACAATGAGCAGTTCTTC. It specifies CASTLDRGPYNEQFF.

In this sample, this clone turned up once. V is TRBV19 and J is TRBJ1-6; D unresolved. Germline-derived CDR1 and CDR2 are LNHDA and SQIVND (reference sequence). V shed 3 bases and J shed 6 bases, with 15 bases lying between them. There are 16 residues in the CDR3. CDR3 nucleotides: TGTGCCAGTAGTATTACGGGAGGTGCCCCTAATTCACCCCTCCACTTT. Translated, it gives CASSITGGAPNSPLHF.

In this sample, this clone turned up once. The chain employs TRBV28 and TRBJ1-5; weak D call: TRBD1 (6 bases). This CDR3 comprises 14 residues. Germline CDR1 MDHEN, CDR2 SYDVKM. V lost 6 bases, J lost 4 bases, and 13 bases lay in between. CDR3 DNA sequence: TGTGCCAGCAGGCCACCGGGGGCAAATCAGCCCCAGCATTTT. It specifies CASRPPGANQPQHF. Filled out from reference TRBV28 and TRBJ1-5, the complete variable domain reads DVKVTQSSRYLVKRTGEKVFLECVQDMDHENMFWYRQDPGLGLRLIYFSYDVKMKEKGDIPEGYSVSREKKERFSLILESASTNQTSMYLCASRPPGANQPQHFGDGTRLSIL.

This clone has a handful of counts. The chain links TRBV10-2 to TRBJ1-6, with TRBD1 matching over 7 bases. CDR1 and CDR2 from the germline V gene are WSHSY and SAAADI. Trimming cost V 0 bases and J 8 bases; bases outside gene matches: 4. The CDR3 runs to 15 residues. This chain's CDR3 is CASSESRGRDSPLHF. DNA for the CDR3: TGCGCCAGCAGTGAGTCGAGGGGGCGGGATTCACCCCTCCACTTT.

This chain links TRBV7-6 with TRBJ2-1; 9 bases align to TRBD1. The V gene end was trimmed by 5 bases and the J gene end by 1 base; junction bases not matched to a gene: 6. The CDR3 is made up of 16 amino acids. Germline V CDR1 and CDR2: SGHVS, FNYEAQ. CDR3 sequence: CASSPVGTGSYNEQFF. CDR3 bases: TGTGCCAGCAGCCCTGTCGGGACAGGGTCCTACAATGAGCAGTTCTTC.

The V call is TRBV28, the J call TRBJ1-2; D is perhaps TRBD1 (6 bases). Germline CDR1 reads MDHEN; CDR2 reads SYDVKM. Trimming stripped 6 bases from V and 3 bases from J, with 11 bases between. The CDR3 totals 13 residues. The CDR3 loop is CASSGGSYYGYTF. In DNA, the CDR3 is TGTGCCAGCAGCGGGGGCAGCTACTATGGCTACACCTTC.

The chain uses TRBV19 and TRBJ2-1, with TRBD2 as a possible D gene (6 bases). The ends were cut back, 1 base at V and 0 bases at J, with 7 bases in the middle. Germline V gives CDR1 LNHDA, CDR2 SQIVND (reference sequence). The CDR3 length is 15 residues. CDR3 coding DNA: TGTGCCAGTAGTATAGTAGCGGTCTCCTACAATGAGCAGTTCTTC. Amino acids: CASSIVAVSYNEQFF.

The chain combines TRBV30 with TRBJ2-3; 8 bases are shared with TRBD1. Germline CDR1 GTSNPN, CDR2 SVGIG (reference sequence). The CDR3 covers 16 residues. V shed 4 bases, J shed 3 bases, and the junction held 12 bases outside the gene matches. The CDR3 protein is CAWTRFRQGITDTQYF. CDR3 coding DNA: TGTGCCTGGACCCGTTTTCGACAGGGGATTACAGATACGCAGTATTTT.

The V call is TRBV6-5, the J call TRBJ2-7; possible D gene TRBD2, 6 bases. The germline CDR1 and CDR2 sequences are MNHEY and SVGAGI. This CDR3 contains 16 residues. The V and J ends lost 4 bases and 9 bases respectively, with 25 bases between them. The CDR3 region has the DNA TGTGCCAGCAGTTCCGTGGGGAGGAACTACCCATTTGGGCAGTACTTC. Its translation is CASSSVGRNYPFGQYF.

This chain links TRBV6-5 with TRBJ2-7, with D possibly TRBD1 on 6 matching bases. V lost 3 bases to trimming and J lost 6 bases, with 9 bases between them. The CDR3 runs to 12 residues. CDR1 and CDR2 from the germline V gene are MNHEY and SVGAGI. Here the CDR3 DNA reads TGTGCCAGCAGTTATTGGGGGCTCGAGCAGTACTTC. It translates to CASSYWGLEQYF.

The chain links TRBV5-4 to TRBJ2-5, with 9 bases lining up with TRBD2. V dropped 0 bases and J dropped 6; count of bases not matched to a gene: 12. Germline loops: CDR1 SGHNT, CDR2 YYREEE (reference sequence). The CDR3 runs to 17 residues. Written as DNA, the CDR3 is TGTGCCAGCAGCTTGGGGGCTAGCGGGGCGGGGAGCAAGACCCAGTACTTC. Amino acids: CASSLGASGAGSKTQYF.

The J gene is TRBJ2-1, the V gene TRBV5-6, with a tentative D call TRBD1 (5 bases). Germline lookup yields CDR1 SGHDT and CDR2 YYEEEE. V gave up 0 bases and J gave up 1 base, with 8 bases separating them. The CDR3 is 15 residues long. In DNA form, the CDR3 reads TGTGCCAGCAGCTTGGGGGCAGGGTCCTACAATGAGCAGTTCTTC. This encodes CASSLGAGSYNEQFF.

The chain has TRBV7-2 and TRBJ1-2; D perhaps matches TRBD1 (6 bases). This CDR3 comprises 14 residues. The germline V gene has CDR1 SGHTA and CDR2 FQGNSA. V shed 4 bases and J shed 5 bases, with 14 bases lying between them. As DNA, the CDR3 is TGTGCCAGCAGCTCGCAGGGGTCCGATTATGGCTACACCTTC. This sequence encodes CASSSQGSDYGYTF.

This clone appeared a few times. The chain joins TRBV11-3 to TRBJ2-1, with D unresolved. This CDR3 region has 14 residues. Trimming pared 0 bases from V and 5 bases from J, leaving 8 bases between. Germline loops: CDR1 SGHNT, CDR2 YENEEA. The CDR3 DNA follows: TGTGCCAGCAGCTTAGATCCCTACAACAATGAGCAGTTCTTC. Translating it yields CASSLDPYNNEQFF.